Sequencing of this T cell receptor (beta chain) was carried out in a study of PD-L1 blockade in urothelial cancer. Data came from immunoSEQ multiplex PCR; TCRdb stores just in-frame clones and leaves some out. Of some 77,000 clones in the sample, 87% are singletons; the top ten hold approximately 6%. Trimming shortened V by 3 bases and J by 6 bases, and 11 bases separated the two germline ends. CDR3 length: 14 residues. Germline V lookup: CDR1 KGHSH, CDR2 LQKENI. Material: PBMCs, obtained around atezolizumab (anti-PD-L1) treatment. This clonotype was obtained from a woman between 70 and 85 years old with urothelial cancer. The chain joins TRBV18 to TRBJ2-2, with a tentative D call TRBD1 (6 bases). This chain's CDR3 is CASSPGGQPGELFF. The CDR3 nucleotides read TGTGCCAGCTCACCCGGCGGACAGCCCGGGGAGCTGTTTTTT.